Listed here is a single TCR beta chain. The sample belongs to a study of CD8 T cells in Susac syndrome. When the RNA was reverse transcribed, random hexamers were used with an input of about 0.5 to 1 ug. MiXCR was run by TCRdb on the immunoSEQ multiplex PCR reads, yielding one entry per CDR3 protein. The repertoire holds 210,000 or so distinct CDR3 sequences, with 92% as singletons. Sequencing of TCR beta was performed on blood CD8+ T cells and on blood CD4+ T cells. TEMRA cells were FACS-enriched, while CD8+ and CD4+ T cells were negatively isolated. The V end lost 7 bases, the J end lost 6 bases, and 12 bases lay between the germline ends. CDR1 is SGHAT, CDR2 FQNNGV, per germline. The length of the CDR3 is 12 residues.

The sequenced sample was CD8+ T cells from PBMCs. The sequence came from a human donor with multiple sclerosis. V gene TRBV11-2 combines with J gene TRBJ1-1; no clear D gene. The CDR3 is CASTLIRAEAFF. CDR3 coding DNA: TGTGCCAGCACCCTTATACGTGCTGAAGCTTTCTTT.